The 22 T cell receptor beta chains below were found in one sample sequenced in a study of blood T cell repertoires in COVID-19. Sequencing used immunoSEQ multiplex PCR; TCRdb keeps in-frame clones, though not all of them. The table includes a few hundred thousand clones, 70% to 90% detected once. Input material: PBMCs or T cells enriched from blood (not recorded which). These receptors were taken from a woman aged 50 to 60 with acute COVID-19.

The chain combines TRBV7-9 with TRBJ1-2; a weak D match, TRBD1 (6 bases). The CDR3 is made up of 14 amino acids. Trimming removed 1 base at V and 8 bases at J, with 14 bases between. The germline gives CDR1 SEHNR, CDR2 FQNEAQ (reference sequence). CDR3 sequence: CASSLERQVGGYTF. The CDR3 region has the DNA TGTGCCAGCAGCTTAGAGAGACAGGTTGGGGGCTACACCTTC. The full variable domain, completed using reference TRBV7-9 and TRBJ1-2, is DTGVSQNPRHKITKRGQNVTFRCDPISEHNRLYWYRQTLGQGPEFLTYFQNEAQLEKSRLLSDRFSAERPKGSFSTLEIQRTEQGDSAMYLCASSLERQVGGYTFGSGTRLTVV.

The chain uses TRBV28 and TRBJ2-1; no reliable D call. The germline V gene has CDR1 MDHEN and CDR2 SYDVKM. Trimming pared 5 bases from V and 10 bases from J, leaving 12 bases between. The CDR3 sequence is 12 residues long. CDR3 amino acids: CASSGHPGEQFF. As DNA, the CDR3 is TGTGCCAGCAGTGGTCACCCAGGAGAGCAGTTCTTC.

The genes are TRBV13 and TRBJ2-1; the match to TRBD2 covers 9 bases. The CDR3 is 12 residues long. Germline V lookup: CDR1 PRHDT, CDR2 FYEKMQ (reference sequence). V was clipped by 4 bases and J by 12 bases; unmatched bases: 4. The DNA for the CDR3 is TGTGCCAGCAGCTATAGCGGGAGACGGCAGTTCTTC. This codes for CASSYSGRRQFF.

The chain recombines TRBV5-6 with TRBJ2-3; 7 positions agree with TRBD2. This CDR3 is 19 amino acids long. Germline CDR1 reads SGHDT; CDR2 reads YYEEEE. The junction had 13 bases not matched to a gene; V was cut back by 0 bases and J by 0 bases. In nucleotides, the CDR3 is TGTGCCAGCAGCTTGGTTGTTCTAGCGGTTGTTCCAAGCACAGATACGCAGTATTTT. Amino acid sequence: CASSLVVLAVVPSTDTQYF.

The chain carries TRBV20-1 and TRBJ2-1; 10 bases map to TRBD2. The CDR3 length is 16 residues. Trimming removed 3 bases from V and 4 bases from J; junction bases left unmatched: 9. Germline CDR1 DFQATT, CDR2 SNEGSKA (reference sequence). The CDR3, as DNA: TGCAGTGCTAGTAGGCTAGCGGGAGCTGGGTACAATGAGCAGTTCTTC. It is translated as CSASRLAGAGYNEQFF.

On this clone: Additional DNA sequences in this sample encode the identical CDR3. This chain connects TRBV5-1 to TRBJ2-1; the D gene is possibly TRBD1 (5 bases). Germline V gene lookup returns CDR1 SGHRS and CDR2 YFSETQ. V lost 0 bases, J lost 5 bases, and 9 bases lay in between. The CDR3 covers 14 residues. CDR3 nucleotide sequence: TGCGCCAGCAGCTTGGGGCAGGGAAACAATGAGCAGTTCTTC. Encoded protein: CASSLGQGNNEQFF.

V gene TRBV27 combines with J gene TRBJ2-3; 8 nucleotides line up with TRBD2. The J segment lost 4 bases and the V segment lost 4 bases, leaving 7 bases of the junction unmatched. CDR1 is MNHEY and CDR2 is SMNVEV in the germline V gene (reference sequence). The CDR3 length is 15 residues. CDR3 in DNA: TGTGCCAGCAGTTGGACTAGCCTCGGGCCAGATACGCAGTATTTT. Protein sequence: CASSWTSLGPDTQYF.

The DNA of the CDR3 is TGTGCCACCAGTGATCCCCGTGGGTTACAGGGGGCGTACACCGGGGAGCTGTTTTTT. It codes for CATSDPRGLQGAYTGELFF. The genes are TRBV24-1 and TRBJ2-2; 9 nucleotides align to TRBD1. This CDR3 spans 19 amino acids. Germline CDR1 reads KGHDR; CDR2 reads SFDVKD. The V segment lost 3 bases and the J segment 3 bases; nucleotides outside the gene matches: 13.

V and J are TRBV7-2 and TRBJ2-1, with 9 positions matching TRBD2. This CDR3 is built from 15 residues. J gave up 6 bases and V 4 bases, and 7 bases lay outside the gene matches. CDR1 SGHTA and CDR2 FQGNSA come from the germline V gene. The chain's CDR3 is CASSWVSGSPNEQFF. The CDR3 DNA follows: TGTGCCAGCAGCTGGGTTAGCGGGAGCCCCAATGAGCAGTTCTTC.

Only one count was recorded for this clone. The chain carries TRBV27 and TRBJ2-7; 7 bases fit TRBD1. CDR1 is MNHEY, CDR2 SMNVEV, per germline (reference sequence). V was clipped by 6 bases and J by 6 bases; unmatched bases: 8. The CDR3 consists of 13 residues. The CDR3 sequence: CASRMTGNVEQYF. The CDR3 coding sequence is TGTGCCAGCAGGATGACAGGGAATGTCGAGCAGTACTTC.

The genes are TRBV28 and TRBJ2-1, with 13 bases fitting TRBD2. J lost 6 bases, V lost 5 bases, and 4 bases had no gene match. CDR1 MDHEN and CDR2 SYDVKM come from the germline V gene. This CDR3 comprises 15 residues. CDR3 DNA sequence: TGTGCCAGCAGTCCAAGGACTAGCGGGAGCAATGAGCAGTTCTTC. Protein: CASSPRTSGSNEQFF.

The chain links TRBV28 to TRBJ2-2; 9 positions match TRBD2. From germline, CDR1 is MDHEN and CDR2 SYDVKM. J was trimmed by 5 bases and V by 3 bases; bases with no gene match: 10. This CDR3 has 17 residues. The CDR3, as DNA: TGTGCCAGCAGTTTCCCCAATAGCGGGAGAGGTACCGGGGAGCTGTTTTTT. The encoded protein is CASSFPNSGRGTGELFF.

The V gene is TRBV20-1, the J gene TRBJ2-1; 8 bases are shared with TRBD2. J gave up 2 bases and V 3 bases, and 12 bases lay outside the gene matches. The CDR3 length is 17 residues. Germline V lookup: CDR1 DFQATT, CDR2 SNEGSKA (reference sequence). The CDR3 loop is CSASTGGLRLTYNEQFF. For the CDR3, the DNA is TGCAGTGCTAGTACGGGAGGGCTGAGACTTACCTACAATGAGCAGTTCTTC.

As DNA, the CDR3 is TGTGCCAGCAGCTTGGCCCCCGCAGGCCAAGAGACCCAGTACTTC. Translating it yields CASSLAPAGQETQYF. The chain uses TRBV5-6 and TRBJ2-5, with no clear D. This CDR3 region has 15 residues. The germline CDR1 and CDR2 sequences are SGHDT and YYEEEE. V was shortened by 0 bases and J by 1 base, with 10 bases between the two germline ends. Complete variable domain (other parts from reference TRBV5-6 and TRBJ2-5): DAGVTQSPTHLIKTRGQQVTLRCSPKSGHDTVSWYQQALGQGPQFIFQYYEEEERQRGNFPDRFSGHQFPNYSSELNVNALLLGDSALYLCASSLAPAGQETQYFGPGTRLLVL.

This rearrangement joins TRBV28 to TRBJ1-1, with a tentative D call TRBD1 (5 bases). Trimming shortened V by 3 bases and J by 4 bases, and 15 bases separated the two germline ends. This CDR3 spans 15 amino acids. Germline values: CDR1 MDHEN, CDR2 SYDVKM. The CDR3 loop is CASSFSGGAGTEAFF. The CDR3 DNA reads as TGTGCCAGCAGTTTTTCGGGGGGAGCTGGCACTGAAGCTTTCTTT.

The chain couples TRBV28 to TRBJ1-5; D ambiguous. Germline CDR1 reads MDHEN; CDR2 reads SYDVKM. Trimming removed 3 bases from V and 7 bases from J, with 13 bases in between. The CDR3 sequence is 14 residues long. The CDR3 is CASSFAGEQQPQHF. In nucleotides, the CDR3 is TGTGCCAGCAGTTTTGCCGGGGAGCAGCAGCCCCAGCATTTT.

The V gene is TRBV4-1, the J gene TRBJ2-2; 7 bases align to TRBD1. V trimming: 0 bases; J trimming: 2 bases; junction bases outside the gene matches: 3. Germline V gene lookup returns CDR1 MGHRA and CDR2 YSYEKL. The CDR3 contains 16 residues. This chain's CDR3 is CASSQDSGGNTGELFF. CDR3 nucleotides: TGCGCCAGCAGCCAAGATTCAGGGGGAAACACCGGGGAGCTGTTTTTT.

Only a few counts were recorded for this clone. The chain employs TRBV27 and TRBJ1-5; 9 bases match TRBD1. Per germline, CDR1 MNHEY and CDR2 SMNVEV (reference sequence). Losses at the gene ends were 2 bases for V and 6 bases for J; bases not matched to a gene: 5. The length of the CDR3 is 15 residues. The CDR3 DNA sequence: TGTGCCAGCAGTTTAGTGGGACAGGGTACTCAGCCCCAGCATTTT. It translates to CASSLVGQGTQPQHF.

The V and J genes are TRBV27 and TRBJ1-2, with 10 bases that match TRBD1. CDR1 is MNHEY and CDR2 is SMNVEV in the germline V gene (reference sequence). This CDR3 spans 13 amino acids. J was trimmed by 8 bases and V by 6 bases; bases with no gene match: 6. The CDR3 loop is CASSPGQGVGYTF. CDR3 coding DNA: TGTGCCAGCAGCCCCGGACAGGGGGTCGGCTACACCTTC.

CDR3 coding DNA: TGTGCCAGCAGCTTCGCGGGACCACGATACGAGCAGTACTTC. This sequence encodes CASSFAGPRYEQYF. V is TRBV11-2 and J is TRBJ2-7; tentatively, D is TRBD2 (6 bases). The CDR3 consists of 14 residues. V was trimmed by 3 bases and J by 4 bases, leaving 13 bases between them. The germline V gene encodes CDR1 SGHAT and CDR2 FQNNGV.

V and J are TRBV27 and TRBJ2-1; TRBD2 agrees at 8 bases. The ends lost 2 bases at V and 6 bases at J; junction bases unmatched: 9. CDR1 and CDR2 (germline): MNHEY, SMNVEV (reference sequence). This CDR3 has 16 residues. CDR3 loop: CASSLVGLVSLNEQFF. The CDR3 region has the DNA TGTGCCAGCAGTTTAGTGGGACTAGTATCCCTCAATGAGCAGTTCTTC.

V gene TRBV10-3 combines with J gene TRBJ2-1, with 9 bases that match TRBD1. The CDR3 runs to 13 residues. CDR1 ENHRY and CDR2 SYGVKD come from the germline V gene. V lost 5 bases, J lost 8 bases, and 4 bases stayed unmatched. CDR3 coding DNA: TGTGCCATCAGTACACAGGGGGCCGATGAGCAGTTCTTC. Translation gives CAISTQGADEQFF.